This T cell receptor beta chain was found in a study of CD8+ T cells in alopecia areata. This clone came up a few times. The target antigen is unknown. The treatment denotes: oral pan-JAK inhibitor, 5-10 mg twice daily. Punch biopsies of lesional scalp, plus peripheral blood, were taken from alopecia areata patients. Reverse transcription of extracted RNA yielded cDNA, which provided the sequencing template. Data came from immunoSEQ multiplex PCR; TCRdb stores just in-frame clones and leaves some out. The table includes roughly 250,000 clones, 45% to 70% detected once. Notes on the study in general: Lesional scalp exceeded normal scalp in clonality, especially in alopecia totalis/universalis. Among the top 100, expanded CD8+ clones, as well as scalp clonality, were significantly decreased by tofacitinib.

The source is a human donor with alopecia areata. This material consisted of CD4+ T cells sorted from blood, taken at approximately week 52, from a patient treated with tofacitinib.

CDR3 region: CASRTGLNQPQHF. In nucleotides, the CDR3 is TGTGCCAGCAGGACGGGGCTCAATCAGCCCCAGCATTTT. V and J are TRBV2 and TRBJ1-5, with D maybe TRBD1 (5 bases). From germline, CDR1 is SNHLY and CDR2 FYNNEI. V dropped 6 bases and J dropped 3 bases, with 9 bases sitting between them. The CDR3 is 13 residues long.